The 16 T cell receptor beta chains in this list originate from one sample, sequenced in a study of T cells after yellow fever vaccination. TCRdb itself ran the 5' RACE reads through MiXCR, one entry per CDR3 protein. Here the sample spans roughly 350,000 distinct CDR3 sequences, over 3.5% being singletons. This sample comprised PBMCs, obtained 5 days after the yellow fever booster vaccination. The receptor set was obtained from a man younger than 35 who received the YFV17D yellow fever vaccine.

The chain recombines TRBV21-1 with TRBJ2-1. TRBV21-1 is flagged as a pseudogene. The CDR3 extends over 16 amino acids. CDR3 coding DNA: TGTGCCAGCAGCATCTCCAGGAAGAGCTCCTACAATGAGCAGTTCTTC. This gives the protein CASSISRKSSYNEQFF.

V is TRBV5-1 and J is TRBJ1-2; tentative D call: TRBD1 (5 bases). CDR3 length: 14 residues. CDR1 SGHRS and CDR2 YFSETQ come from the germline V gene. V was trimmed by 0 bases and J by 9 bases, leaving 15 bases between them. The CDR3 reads CASSLATQGSSYTF. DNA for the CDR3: TGCGCCAGCAGCTTGGCTACCCAGGGCAGCAGCTACACCTTC.

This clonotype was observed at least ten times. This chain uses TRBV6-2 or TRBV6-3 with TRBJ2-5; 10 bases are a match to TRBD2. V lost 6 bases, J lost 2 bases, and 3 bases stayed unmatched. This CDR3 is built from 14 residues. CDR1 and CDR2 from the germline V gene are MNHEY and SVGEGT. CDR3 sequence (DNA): TGTGCCAGCAGCTCAGCGGGGGGGCAAGAGACCCAGTACTTC. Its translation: CASSSAGGQETQYF.

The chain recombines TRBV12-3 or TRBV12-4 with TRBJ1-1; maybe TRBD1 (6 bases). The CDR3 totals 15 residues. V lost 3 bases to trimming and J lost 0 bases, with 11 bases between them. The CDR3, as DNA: TGTGCCAGCAGTTTTAAGGGGGGTTTGAACACTGAAGCTTTCTTT. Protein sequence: CASSFKGGLNTEAFF.

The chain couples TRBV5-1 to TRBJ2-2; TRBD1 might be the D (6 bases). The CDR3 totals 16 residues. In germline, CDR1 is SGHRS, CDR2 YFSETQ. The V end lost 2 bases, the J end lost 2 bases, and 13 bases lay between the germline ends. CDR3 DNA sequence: TGCGCCAGCAGCTTCCCGGGACAACTCAACACCGGGGAGCTGTTTTTT. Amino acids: CASSFPGQLNTGELFF.

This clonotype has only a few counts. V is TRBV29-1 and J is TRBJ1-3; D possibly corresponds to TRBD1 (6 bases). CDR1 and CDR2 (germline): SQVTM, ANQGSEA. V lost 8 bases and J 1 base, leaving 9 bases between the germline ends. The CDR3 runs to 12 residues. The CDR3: CSSRGSGNTIYF. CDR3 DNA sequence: TGCAGCTCCAGGGGTTCTGGAAACACCATATATTTT.

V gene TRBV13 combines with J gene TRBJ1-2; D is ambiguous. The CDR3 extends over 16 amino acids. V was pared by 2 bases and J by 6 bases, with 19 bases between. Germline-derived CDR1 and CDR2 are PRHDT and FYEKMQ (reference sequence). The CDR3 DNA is TGTGCCAGCAGCTTAAAGGAGACCGAGATCATAGATGGCTACACCTTC. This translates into CASSLKETEIIDGYTF.

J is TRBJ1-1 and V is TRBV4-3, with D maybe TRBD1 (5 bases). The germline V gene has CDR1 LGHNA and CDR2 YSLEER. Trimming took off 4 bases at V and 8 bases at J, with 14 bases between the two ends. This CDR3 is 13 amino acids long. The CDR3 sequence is CASSRDRWGEAFF. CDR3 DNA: TGCGCCAGCAGCCGTGACAGATGGGGAGAAGCTTTCTTT.

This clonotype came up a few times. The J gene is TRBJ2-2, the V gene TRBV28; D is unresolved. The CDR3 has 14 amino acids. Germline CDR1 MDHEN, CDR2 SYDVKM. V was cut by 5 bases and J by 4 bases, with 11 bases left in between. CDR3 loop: CASSPAGPTGELFF. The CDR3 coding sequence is TGTGCCAGCAGTCCCGCCGGGCCCACCGGGGAGCTGTTTTTT.

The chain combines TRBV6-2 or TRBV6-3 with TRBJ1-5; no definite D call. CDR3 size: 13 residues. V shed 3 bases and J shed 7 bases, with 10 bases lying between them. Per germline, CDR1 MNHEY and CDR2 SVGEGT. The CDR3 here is CASSYRAWQPQHF. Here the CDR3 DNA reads TGTGCCAGCAGTTATAGGGCATGGCAGCCCCAGCATTTT.

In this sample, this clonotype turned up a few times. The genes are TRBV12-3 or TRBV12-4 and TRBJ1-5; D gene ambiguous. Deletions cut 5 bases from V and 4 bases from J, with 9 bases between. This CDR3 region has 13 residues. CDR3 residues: CASSPRFNQPQHF. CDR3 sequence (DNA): TGTGCCAGCAGTCCGCGGTTTAATCAGCCCCAGCATTTT.

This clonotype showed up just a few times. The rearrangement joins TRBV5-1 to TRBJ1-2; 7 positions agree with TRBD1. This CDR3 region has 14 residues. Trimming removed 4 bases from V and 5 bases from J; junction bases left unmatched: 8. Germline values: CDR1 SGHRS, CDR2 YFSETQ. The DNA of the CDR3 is TGCGCCAGCAGCCTGGGACAGTCGGCGTATGGCTACACCTTC. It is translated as CASSLGQSAYGYTF.

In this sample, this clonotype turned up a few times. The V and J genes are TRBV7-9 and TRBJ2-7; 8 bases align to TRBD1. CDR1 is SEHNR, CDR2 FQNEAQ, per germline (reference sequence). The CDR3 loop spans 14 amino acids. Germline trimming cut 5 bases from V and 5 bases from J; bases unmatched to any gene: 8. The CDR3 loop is CASSRRQGADEQYF. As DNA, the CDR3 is TGTGCCAGCAGCCGGCGTCAGGGGGCCGACGAGCAGTACTTC. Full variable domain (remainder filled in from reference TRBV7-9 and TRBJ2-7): DTGVSQNPRHKITKRGQNVTFRCDPISEHNRLYWYRQTLGQGPEFLTYFQNEAQLEKSRLLSDRFSAERPKGSFSTLEIQRTEQGDSAMYLCASSRRQGADEQYFGPGTRLTVT.

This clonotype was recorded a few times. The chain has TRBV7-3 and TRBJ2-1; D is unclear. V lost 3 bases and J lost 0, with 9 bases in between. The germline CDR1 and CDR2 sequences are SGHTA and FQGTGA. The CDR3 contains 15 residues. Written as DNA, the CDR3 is TGTGCCAGCAGCTTCGTAGCCGGCTCCTACAATGAGCAGTTCTTC. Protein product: CASSFVAGSYNEQFF. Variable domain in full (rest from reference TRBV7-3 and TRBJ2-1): GAGVSQTPSNKVTEKGKYVELRCDPISGHTALYWYRQSLGQGPEFLIYFQGTGAADDSGLPNDRFFAVRPEGSVSTLKIQRTERGDSAVYLCASSFVAGSYNEQFFGPGTRLTVL.

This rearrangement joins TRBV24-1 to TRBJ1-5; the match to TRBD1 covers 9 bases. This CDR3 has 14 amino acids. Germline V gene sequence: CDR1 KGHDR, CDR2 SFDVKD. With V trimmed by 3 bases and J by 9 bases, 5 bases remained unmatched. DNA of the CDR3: TGTGCCACCAGTGATGGACAGGGGTATTCGCCCCAGCATTTT. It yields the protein CATSDGQGYSPQHF.

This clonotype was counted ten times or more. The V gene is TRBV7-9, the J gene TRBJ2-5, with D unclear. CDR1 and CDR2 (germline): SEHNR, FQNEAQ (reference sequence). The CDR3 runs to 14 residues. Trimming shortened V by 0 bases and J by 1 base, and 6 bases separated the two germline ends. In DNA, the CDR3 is TGTGCCAGCAGCTTAGCGTCAGGCCAAGAGACCCAGTACTTC. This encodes CASSLASGQETQYF. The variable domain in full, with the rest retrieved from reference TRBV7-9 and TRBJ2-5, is DTGVSQNPRHKITKRGQNVTFRCDPISEHNRLYWYRQTLGQGPEFLTYFQNEAQLEKSRLLSDRFSAERPKGSFSTLEIQRTEQGDSAMYLCASSLASGQETQYFGPGTRLLVL.